This T cell receptor (beta chain) came from a study of low-dose radiotherapy and immunotherapy resistance in tumors (dated by TCRdb to between 2021 and 2022). About the full investigation: Cohort 1 received 0.5 Gy per fraction every 2 weeks, with a prescribed total PTV dose of 6.5 Gy. In Cohort 2, 1 Gy per fraction was delivered every two weeks, for a total of 13 Gy over 26 weeks. Patients were given nivolumab as a 240 mg flat dose every two weeks and ipilimumab at 1 mg/kg every six weeks, with both drugs delivered intravenously. Intravenous cyclophosphamide at 200 mg/m2 was administered every two weeks, one day ahead of each radiation and immunotherapy administration. Patients took aspirin 300 mg orally once daily for four cycles, starting on cycle 1 day 1. Randomization of trial participants into treatment groups was not performed. Eight patients were included in the translational analysis: three from the first dose cohort and the first five from the second dose cohort.

V is pared back by 3 bases and J by 1 base, with 2 bases lying between the germline termini. As encoded in the germline V gene (reference sequence), CDR1 is LGHDT while CDR2 is YNNKEL. From cysteine to phenylalanine, the CDR3 is 12 amino acids long. Solely the CDR3 DNA is kept, with 36 bases framed from the first base. The sample's time point label, decoded: before trial treatment. Donors were enrolled in RACIN, a single-arm phase I dose-escalation trial combining nivolumab, ipilimumab, aspirin, low-dose cyclophosphamide and low-dose radiotherapy. Patients were eligible if they had advanced solid tumors that were TIL-negative. For sequencing, an Illumina HiSeq 2500 was employed. First-strand cDNA was synthesized with Superscript III and a set of TRAV- and TRBV-specific primers, covering both TCRalpha and TCRbeta chains. An approximately 20-cycle PCR with Phusion amplified the TCRs, pairing a constant-region primer with the adapter that was attached to the V primers. The MessageAmp II aRNA Amplification Kit was used to amplify the isolated mRNA, with in vitro transcription run for roughly 15 hours at 37 degrees C. The Dynabeads mRNA DIRECT Purification Kit was used to isolate mRNA for TCR sequencing. Indexed Illumina adapters were added in a second roughly 26-cycle Phusion PCR, and the resulting products were purified with AMPure XP beads. Regarding the original processing steps: Custom Perl scripts were used to pool TCR sequences that encoded the same protein, to remove out-of-frame sequences, and to calculate the abundance of each clonotype. TCR sequences supported by only a single read were excluded from analysis. The metrics used to describe the repertoires included Shannon entropy, Gini index, clonality, richness, and the frequency of TCRs shared between repertoires. TCRdb applied fastp at Q25 and MiXCR to the public reads, then kept only in-frame beta chains. Rows are combined by CDR3 protein, so each entry shows the most common genes and DNA. These V and J calls derive from TCRdb rather than the authors' analysis. Present in this sample are over 55,000 distinct CDR3 sequences, more than 25% of which were seen just once. Together, the top ten hold 11% of the sample.

As for this clonotype: No cognate antigen has been identified for it. No base-level quality is on record; no much larger clone is a single base apart.

This TCR derives from a female donor with ovarian cancer. Specimen: PBMCs, collected before treatment. The V gene is TRBV3-1 and the J gene is TRBJ2-3; the D gene is unclear. The CDR3: CASSHGTDTQYF. The sequenced DNA is TGTGCCAGCAGCCATGGCACAGATACGCAGTATTTT.